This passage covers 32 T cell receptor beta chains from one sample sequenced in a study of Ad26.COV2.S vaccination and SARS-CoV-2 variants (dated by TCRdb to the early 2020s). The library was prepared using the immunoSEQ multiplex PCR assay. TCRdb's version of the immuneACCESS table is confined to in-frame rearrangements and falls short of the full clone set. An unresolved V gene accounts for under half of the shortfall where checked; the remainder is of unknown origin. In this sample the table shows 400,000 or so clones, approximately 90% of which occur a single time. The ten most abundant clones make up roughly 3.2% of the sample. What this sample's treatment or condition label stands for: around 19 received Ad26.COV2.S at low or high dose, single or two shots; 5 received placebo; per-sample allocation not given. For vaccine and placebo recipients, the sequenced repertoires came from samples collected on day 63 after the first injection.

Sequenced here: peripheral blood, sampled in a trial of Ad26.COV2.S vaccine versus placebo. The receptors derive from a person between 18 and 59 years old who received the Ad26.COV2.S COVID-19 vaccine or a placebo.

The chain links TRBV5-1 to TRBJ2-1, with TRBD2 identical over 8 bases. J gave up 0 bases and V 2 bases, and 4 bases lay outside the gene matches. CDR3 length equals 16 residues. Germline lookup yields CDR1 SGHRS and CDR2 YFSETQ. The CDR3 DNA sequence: TGCGCCAGCAGCTTTAGCGGGGACCACTCCTACAATGAGCAGTTCTTC. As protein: CASSFSGDHSYNEQFF.

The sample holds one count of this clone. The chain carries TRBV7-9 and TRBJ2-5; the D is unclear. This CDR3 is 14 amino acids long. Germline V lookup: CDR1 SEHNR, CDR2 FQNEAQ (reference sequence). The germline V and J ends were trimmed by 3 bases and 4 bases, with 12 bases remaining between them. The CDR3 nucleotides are TGTGCCAGCAGCTTCTTAGGAATCACAGAGACCCAGTACTTC. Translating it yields CASSFLGITETQYF.

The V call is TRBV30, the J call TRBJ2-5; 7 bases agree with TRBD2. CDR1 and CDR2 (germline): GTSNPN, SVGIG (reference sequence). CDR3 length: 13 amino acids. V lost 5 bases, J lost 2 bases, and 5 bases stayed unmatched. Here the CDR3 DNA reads TGTGCCTGGGCTCCGGGACTACAAGAGACCCAGTACTTC. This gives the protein CAWAPGLQETQYF.

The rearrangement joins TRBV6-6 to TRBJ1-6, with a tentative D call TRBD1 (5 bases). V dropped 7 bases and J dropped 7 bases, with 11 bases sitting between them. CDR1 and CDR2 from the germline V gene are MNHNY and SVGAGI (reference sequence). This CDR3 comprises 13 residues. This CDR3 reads CASNQGLNSPLHF. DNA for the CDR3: TGTGCCAGCAACCAGGGTCTCAATTCACCCCTCCACTTT.

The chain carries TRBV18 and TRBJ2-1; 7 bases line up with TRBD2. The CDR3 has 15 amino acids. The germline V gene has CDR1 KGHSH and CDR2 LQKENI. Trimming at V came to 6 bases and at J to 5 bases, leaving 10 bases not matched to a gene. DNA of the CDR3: TGTGCCAGCTCCGTCCGGCGGGGAGGGGACAATGAGCAGTTCTTC. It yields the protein CASSVRRGGDNEQFF.

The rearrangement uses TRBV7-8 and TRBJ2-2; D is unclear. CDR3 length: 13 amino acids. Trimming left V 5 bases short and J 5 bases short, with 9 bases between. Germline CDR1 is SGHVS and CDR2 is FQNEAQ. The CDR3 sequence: CASSHSGTGELFF. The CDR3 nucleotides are TGTGCCAGCAGCCACAGTGGGACCGGGGAGCTGTTTTTT.

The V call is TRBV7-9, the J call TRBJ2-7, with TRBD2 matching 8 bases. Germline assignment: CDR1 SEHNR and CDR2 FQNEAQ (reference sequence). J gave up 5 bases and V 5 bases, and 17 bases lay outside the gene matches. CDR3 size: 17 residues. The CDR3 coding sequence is TGTGCCAGCAGCCGACGAGAGCGGGGGACCTTCGGGGACGAGCAGTACTTC. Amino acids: CASSRRERGTFGDEQYF.

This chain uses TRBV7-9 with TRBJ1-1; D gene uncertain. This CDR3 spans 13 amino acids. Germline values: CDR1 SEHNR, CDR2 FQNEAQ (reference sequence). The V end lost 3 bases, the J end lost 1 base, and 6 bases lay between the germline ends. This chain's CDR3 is CASSFVENTEAFF. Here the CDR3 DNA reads TGTGCCAGCAGCTTCGTAGAGAACACTGAAGCTTTCTTT.

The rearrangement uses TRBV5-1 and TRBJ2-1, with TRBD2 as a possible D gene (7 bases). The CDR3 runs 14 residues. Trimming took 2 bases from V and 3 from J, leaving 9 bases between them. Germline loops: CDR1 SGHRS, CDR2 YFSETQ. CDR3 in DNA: TGCGCCAGCAGCTTCGGGGGGCGCTACAATGAGCAGTTCTTC. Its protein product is CASSFGGRYNEQFF.

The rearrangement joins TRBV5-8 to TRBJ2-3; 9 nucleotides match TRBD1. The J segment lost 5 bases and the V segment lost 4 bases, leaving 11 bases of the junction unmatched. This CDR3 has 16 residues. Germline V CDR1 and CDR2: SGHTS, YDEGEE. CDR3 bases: TGTGCCAGCAGCCCCCCCGGGACAGGGAATGGAGATACGCAGTATTTT. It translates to CASSPPGTGNGDTQYF.

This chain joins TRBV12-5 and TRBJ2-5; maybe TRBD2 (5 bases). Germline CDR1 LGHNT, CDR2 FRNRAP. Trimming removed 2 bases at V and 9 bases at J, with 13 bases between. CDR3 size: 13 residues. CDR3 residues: CASGLPGKRAQYF. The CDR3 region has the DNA TGTGCTAGTGGTTTGCCCGGAAAGAGGGCCCAGTACTTC.

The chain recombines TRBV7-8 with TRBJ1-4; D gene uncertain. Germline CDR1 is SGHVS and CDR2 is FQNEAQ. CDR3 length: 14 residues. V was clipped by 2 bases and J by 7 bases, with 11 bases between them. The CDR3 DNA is TGTGCCAGCAGCTTAACCGAGAGAGGTGAAAAACTGTTTTTT. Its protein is CASSLTERGEKLFF.

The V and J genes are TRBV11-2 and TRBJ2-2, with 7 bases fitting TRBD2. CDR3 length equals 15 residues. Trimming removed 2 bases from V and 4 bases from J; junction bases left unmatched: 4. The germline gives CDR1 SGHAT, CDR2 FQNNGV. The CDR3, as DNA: TGTGCCAGCAGCTTAACGGGGGGTGGCACCGGGGAGCTGTTTTTT. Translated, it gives CASSLTGGGTGELFF.

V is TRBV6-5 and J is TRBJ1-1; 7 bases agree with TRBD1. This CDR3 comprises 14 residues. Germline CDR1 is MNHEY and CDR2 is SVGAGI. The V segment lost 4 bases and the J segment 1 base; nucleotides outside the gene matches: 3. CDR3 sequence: CASSSGTENTEAFF. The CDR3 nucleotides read TGTGCCAGCAGTTCCGGGACAGAGAACACTGAAGCTTTCTTT.

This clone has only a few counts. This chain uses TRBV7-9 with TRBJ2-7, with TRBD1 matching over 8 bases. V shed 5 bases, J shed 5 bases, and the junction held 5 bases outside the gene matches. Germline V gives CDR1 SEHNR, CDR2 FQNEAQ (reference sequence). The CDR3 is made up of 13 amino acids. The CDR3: CASSNEQGDEQYF. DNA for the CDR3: TGTGCCAGCAGCAATGAACAGGGGGACGAGCAGTACTTC.

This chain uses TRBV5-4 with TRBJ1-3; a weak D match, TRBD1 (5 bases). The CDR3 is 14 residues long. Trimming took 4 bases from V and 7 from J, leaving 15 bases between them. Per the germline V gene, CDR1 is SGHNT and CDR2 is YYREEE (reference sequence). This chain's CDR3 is CASSMHGQANTIYF. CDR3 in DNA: TGTGCCAGCAGCATGCATGGACAAGCGAACACCATATATTTT.

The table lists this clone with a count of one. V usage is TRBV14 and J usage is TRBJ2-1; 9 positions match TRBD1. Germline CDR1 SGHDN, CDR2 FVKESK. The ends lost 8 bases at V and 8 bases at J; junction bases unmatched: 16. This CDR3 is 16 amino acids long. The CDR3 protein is CASSPHTGGSYDEQFF. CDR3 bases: TGTGCCAGCTCCCCCCACACAGGGGGCTCATACGATGAGCAGTTCTTC. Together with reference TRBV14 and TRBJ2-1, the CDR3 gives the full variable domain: EAGVTQFPSHSVIEKGQTVTLRCDPISGHDNLYWYRRVMGKEIKFLLHFVKESKQDESGMPNNRFLAERTGGTYSTLKVQPAELEDSGVYFCASSPHTGGSYDEQFFGPGTRLTVL.

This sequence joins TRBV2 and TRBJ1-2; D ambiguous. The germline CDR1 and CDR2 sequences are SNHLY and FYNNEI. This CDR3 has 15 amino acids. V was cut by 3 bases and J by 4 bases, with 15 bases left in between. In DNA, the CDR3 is TGTGCCAGCAGTGACGACCCTGGGGTTGGCTATGGCTACACCTTC. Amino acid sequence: CASSDDPGVGYGYTF.

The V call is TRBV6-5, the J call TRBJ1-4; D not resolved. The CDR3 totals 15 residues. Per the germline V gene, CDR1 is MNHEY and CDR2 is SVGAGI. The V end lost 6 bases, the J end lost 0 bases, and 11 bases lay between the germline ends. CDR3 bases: TGTGCCAGCAGGCCGAGACTCACAACTAATGAAAAACTGTTTTTT. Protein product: CASRPRLTTNEKLFF.

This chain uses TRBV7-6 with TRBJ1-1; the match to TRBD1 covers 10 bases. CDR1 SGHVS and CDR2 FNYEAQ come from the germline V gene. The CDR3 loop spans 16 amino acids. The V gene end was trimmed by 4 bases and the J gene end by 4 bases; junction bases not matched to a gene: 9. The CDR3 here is CASSSGQGVGGTEAFF. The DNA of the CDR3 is TGTGCCAGCAGCTCCGGACAGGGGGTTGGGGGCACTGAAGCTTTCTTT.

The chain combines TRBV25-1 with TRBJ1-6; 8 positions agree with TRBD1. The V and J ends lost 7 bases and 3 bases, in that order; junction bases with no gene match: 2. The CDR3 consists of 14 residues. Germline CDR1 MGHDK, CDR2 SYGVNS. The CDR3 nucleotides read TGTGCCAGCACAGGGGGCCGCTATAATTCACCCCTCCACTTT. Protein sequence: CASTGGRYNSPLHF.

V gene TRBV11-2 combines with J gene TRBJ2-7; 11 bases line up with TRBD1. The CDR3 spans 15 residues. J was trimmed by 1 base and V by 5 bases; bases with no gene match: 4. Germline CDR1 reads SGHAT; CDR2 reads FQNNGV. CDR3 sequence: CASSDRDRGSYEQYF. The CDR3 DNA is TGTGCCAGCAGCGACCGGGACAGGGGGTCCTACGAGCAGTACTTC.

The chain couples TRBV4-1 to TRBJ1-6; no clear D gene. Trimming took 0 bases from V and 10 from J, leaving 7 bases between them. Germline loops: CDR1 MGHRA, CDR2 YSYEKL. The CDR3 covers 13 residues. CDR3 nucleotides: TGCGCCAGCAGCCAAGATAGAGGGTCACCCCTCCACTTT. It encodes CASSQDRGSPLHF.

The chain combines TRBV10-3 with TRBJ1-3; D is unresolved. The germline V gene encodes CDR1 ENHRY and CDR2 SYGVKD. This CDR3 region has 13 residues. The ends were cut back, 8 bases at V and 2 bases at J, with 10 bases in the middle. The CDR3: CAIGAVAGNTIYF. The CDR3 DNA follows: TGTGCCATCGGAGCGGTCGCTGGAAACACCATATATTTT.

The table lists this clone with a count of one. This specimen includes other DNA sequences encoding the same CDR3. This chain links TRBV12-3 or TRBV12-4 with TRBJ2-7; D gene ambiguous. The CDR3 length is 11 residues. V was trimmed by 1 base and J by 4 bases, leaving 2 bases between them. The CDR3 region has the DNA TGTGCCAGCAGTTTAGTATACGAGCAGTACTTC. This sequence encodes CASSLVYEQYF.

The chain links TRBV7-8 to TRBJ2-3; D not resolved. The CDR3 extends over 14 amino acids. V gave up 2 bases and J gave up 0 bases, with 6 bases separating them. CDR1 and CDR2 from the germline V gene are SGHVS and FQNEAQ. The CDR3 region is CASSLKVSTDTQYF. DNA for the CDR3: TGTGCCAGCAGCTTAAAGGTTAGCACAGATACGCAGTATTTT.

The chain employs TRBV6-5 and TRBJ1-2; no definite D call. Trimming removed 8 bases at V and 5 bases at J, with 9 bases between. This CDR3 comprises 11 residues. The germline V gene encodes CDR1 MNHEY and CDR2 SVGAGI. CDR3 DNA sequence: TGTGCCAGCTTCGGTTCATATGGCTACACCTTC. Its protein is CASFGSYGYTF.

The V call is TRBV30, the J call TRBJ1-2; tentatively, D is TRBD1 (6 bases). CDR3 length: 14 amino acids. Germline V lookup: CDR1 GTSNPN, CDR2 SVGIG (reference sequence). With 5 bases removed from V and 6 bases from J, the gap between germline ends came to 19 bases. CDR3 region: CAWDSSLRGNGYTF. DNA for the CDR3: TGTGCCTGGGACTCTAGCCTCAGGGGCAATGGCTACACCTTC. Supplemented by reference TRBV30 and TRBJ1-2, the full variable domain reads SQTIHQWPATLVQPVGSPLSLECTVEGTSNPNLYWYRQAAGRGLQLLFYSVGIGQISSEVPQNLSASRPQDRQFILSSKKLLLSDSGFYLCAWDSSLRGNGYTFGSGTRLTVV.

CDR3 in DNA: TGTGCCATCAGTGGGTTCGGGGCCTACGAGCAGTACTTC. It specifies CAISGFGAYEQYF. V is TRBV10-3 and J is TRBJ2-7, with D maybe TRBD2 (5 bases). This CDR3 has 13 residues. V was shortened by 4 bases and J by 2 bases, with 9 bases between the two germline ends. CDR1 is ENHRY and CDR2 is SYGVKD in the germline V gene.

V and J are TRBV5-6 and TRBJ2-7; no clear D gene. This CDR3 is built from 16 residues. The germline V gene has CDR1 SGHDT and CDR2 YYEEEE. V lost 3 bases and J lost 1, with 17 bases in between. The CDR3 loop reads CASSSTTFSASYEQYF. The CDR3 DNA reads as TGTGCCAGCAGCTCCACCACTTTCTCGGCGTCCTACGAGCAGTACTTC. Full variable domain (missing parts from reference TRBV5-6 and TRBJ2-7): DAGVTQSPTHLIKTRGQQVTLRCSPKSGHDTVSWYQQALGQGPQFIFQYYEEEERQRGNFPDRFSGHQFPNYSSELNVNALLLGDSALYLCASSSTTFSASYEQYFGPGTRLTVT.

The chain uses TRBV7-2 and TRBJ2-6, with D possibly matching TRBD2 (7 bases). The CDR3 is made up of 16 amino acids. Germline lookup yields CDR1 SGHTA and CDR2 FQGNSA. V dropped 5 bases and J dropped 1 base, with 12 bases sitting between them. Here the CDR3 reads CASSHGRGSGANVLTF. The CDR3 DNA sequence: TGTGCCAGCAGCCATGGGAGGGGGTCTGGGGCCAACGTCCTGACTTTC.

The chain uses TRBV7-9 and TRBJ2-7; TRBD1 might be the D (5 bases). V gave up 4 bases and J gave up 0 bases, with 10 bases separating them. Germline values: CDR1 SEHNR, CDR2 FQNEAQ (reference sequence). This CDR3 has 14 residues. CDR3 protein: CASSSQDYSYEQYF. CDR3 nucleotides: TGTGCCAGCAGCTCACAGGATTACTCCTACGAGCAGTACTTC.